This T cell receptor (beta chain) is drawn from a study of blood T cell repertoires in COVID-19. Looking at the study overall: Acute and convalescent COVID-19 specimens originated in the United States, Italy and Spain. Sources were T cells, B-cell-depleted T cells, or PBMCs; the material itself was cDNA or gDNA.

In the original processing: Using reference gene primer amplification, nucleated cell counts were estimated. Only in-frame clones appear in the TCRdb table, and some are missing; sequencing was by immunoSEQ multiplex PCR. V and J calls and clone size come straight from that table; D and trimming were deduced from the DNA. The data contain around 81,000 clones, 82% of them singletons. V lost 6 bases, J lost 1 base, and 8 bases stayed unmatched. There are 16 residues in the CDR3. Germline V CDR1 and CDR2: MRHNA, SNTAGT. The V call is TRBV6-4, the J call TRBJ2-3, with TRBD1 identical over 9 bases. The source material was peripheral blood. This sequence originates from a human donor in a cohort sampled during active COVID-19. The CDR3 sequence: CASSVTGGQGTDTQYF. The CDR3 DNA is TGTGCCAGCAGCGTTACAGGGGGCCAGGGCACAGATACGCAGTATTTT.